This T cell receptor beta chain was sequenced during a study of blood T cell repertoires in COVID-19. The method was immunoSEQ multiplex PCR; TCRdb's version includes in-frame clones alone and lacks a portion of them. The sample includes about 310,000 clones, over 80% seen only once; the top ten take approximately 9%. Participants' own reports of clinical history determined their cohort assignment. Per the germline V gene, CDR1 is SGHTS and CDR2 is YDEGEE. Deletions cut 4 bases from V and 2 bases from J, with 13 bases between. The CDR3 spans 15 residues. This TCR came from a woman in her late teens or twenties who had recovered from COVID-19. The chain carries TRBV5-8 and TRBJ1-3; TRBD1 is a possible D gene (5 bases). The specimen was PBMCs or T cells enriched from blood (not recorded which). This CDR3 is CASSLIQGTGNTIYF. The DNA of the CDR3 is TGTGCCAGCAGCCTCATCCAGGGTACTGGAAACACCATATATTTT.